This T cell receptor (beta chain) was found in a study of blood T cell repertoires in COVID-19. Looking at the study overall: Acute and convalescent COVID-19 samples came from the United States, Italy and Spain.

Source study methods: Estimates of nucleated cell counts were drawn from the amplification of reference gene primers. Data came from immunoSEQ multiplex PCR; TCRdb stores just in-frame clones and leaves some out. The V and J calls and clone size come from that table; D and trimming were worked out from the DNA. The sample lists about 130,000 clones, roughly 90% seen once, with around 2.3% in the top ten. Germline V gene data show CDR1 as SGDLS and CDR2 as YYNGEE. The CDR3 extends over 14 amino acids. J gave up 5 bases and V 1 base, and 5 bases lay outside the gene matches. The chain has TRBV9 and TRBJ2-5; TRBD2 aligns across 7 bases. The sequence came from a woman in her forties or fifties who had recovered from COVID-19. Sequencing used PBMCs or T cells enriched from blood (not recorded which). The CDR3 loop reads CASSVTGGEETQYF. The CDR3 DNA reads TGTGCCAGCAGCGTAACGGGGGGTGAGGAGACCCAGTACTTC. Full variable domain (remainder filled in from reference TRBV9 and TRBJ2-5): DSGVTQTPKHLITATGQRVTLRCSPRSGDLSVYWYQQSLDQGLQFLIQYYNGEERAKGNILERFSAQQFPDLHSELNLSSLELGDSALYFCASSVTGGEETQYFGPGTRLLVL.